This T cell receptor beta chain was sequenced for a study of blood T cell repertoires in COVID-19. Trimming took 1 base from V and 4 from J, leaving 16 bases between them. The CDR3 is 16 amino acids. The germline gives CDR1 KGHSH, CDR2 LQKENI. The repertoire was sequenced with immunoSEQ multiplex PCR; TCRdb's copy has only in-frame clones and lacks some. This sample carries about 150,000 clones, 88% of them seen once, and the ten largest clones take 2.5%. The source material was peripheral blood. The genes are TRBV18 and TRBJ1-1; D might be TRBD1 (6 bases). The receptor was isolated from a human donor with COVID-19, enrolled during active disease. The donor label of this sample is uncertain. This CDR3 is CASSPQQGSGGTEAFF. CDR3 DNA sequence: TGTGCCAGCTCACCACAACAGGGCTCCGGAGGCACTGAAGCTTTCTTT.